The source of this TCR beta chain is a study of T cells in Graves' hyperthyroidism and ophthalmopathy. About this clonotype: This could be a read error, since a much larger clone is one nucleotide away. No conserved phenylalanine or tryptophan ends this CDR3, so it is likely a read error.

Uncontrolled infection, other autoimmune disease, pregnancy or lactation led to exclusion. Clinical symptoms, serum thyroxine and TRAb, thyroid ultrasound and orbital computed tomography together formed the diagnostic basis. The source material, RNA transcripts, was used to amplify TCR beta CDR3 regions. First-round RT-PCR with HTBI primers amplified the TCR CDR3 region. From the multiplex PCR reads, TCRdb called clonotypes with MiXCR, one entry per CDR3 protein. The profile shows about 340,000 distinct CDR3 sequences, around 20% of them singletons. The CDR3 is 14 amino acids. V lost 3 bases to trimming and J lost 2 bases; unmatched junction nucleotides: 4.

V is TRBV12-3 or TRBV12-4 and J is TRBJ2-7; the match to TRBD1 covers 7 bases. The source of this sequence is a woman aged 45-59 years with Graves' hyperthyroidism. The sample comprised blood. In DNA form, the CDR3 reads TGTGCCAGCAGTTTTCAGACAGGGACCTACGAGCAGTACTCC. This sequence encodes CASSFQTGTYEQYS.